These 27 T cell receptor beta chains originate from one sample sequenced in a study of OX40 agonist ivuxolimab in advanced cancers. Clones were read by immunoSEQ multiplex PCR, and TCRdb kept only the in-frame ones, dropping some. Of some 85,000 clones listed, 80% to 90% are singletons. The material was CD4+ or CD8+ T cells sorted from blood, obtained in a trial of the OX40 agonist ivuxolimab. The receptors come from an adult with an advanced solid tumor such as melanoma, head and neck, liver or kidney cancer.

The CDR3 nucleotides are TGTGCCAGCTCACCACCGGGCAGGGGTAGCTCTGGGGCCAACGTCCTGACTTTC. This gives the protein CASSPPGRGSSGANVLTF. The chain joins TRBV18 to TRBJ2-6, with D maybe TRBD1 (6 bases). The CDR3 has 18 amino acids. Trimming stripped 0 bases from V and 0 bases from J, with 12 bases between. Germline V lookup: CDR1 KGHSH, CDR2 LQKENI. The variable domain in full, with the rest retrieved from reference TRBV18 and TRBJ2-6, is NAGVMQNPRHLVRRRGQEARLRCSPMKGHSHVYWYRQLPEEGLKFMVYLQKENIIDESGMPKERFSAEFPKEGPSILRIQQVVRGDSAAYFCASSPPGRGSSGANVLTFGAGSRLTVL.

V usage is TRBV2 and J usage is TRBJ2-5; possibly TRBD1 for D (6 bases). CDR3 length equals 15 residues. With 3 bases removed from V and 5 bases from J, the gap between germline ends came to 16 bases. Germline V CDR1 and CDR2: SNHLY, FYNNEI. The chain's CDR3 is CASSDFRGGGETQYF. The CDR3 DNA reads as TGTGCCAGCAGTGACTTCAGGGGTGGTGGTGAGACCCAGTACTTC.

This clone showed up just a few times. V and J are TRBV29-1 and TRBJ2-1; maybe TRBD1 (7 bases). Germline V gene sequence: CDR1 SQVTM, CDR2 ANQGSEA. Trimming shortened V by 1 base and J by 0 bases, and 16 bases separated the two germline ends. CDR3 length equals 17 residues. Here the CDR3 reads CSVEGFGGQSSYNEQFF. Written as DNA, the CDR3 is TGCAGCGTTGAAGGGTTCGGGGGACAGAGCTCCTACAATGAGCAGTTCTTC.

The CDR3 nucleotides read TGTGCCAGCAGCTTAGCGGGGAGCACAGATACGCAGTATTTT. Protein product: CASSLAGSTDTQYF. This chain joins TRBV7-2 and TRBJ2-3; D gene unclear. CDR1 and CDR2 (germline): SGHTA, FQGNSA. V was trimmed by 0 bases and J by 0 bases, leaving 4 bases between them. The CDR3 is 14 residues long. Full variable domain (missing parts from reference TRBV7-2 and TRBJ2-3): GAGVSQSPSNKVTEKGKDVELRCDPISGHTALYWYRQSLGQGLEFLIYFQGNSAPDKSGLPSDRFSAERTGGSVSTLTIQRTQQEDSAVYLCASSLAGSTDTQYFGPGTRLTVL.

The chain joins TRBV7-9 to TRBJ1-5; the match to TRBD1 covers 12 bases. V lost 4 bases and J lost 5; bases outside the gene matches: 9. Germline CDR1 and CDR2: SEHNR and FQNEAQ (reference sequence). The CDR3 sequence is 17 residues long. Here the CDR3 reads CASSWDRGRLEDQPQHF. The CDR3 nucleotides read TGTGCCAGCAGCTGGGACAGGGGGCGGCTAGAGGATCAGCCCCAGCATTTT.

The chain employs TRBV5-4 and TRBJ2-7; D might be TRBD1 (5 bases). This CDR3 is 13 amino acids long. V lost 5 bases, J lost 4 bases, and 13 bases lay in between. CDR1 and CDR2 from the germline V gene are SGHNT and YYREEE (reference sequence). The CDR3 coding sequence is TGTGCCAGCAGGGCCGGACAAGGGTACGAGCAGTACTTC. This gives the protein CASRAGQGYEQYF.

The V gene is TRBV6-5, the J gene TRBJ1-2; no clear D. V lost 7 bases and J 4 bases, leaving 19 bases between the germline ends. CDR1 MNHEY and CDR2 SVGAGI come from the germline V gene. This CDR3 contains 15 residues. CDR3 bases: TGTGCCAGCAACTCGCCCTCCGACGGATCCTATGGCTACACCTTC. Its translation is CASNSPSDGSYGYTF.

In DNA form, the CDR3 reads TGCGCCAGCAGCTTCCTCAAGAAGGGGGAGGGTTACGAAAATGAGCAGTTCTTC. Amino acids: CASSFLKKGEGYENEQFF. This chain connects TRBV5-1 to TRBJ2-1; possible D gene TRBD2, 7 bases. The CDR3 has 18 amino acids. From germline, CDR1 is SGHRS and CDR2 YFSETQ. Trimming took 2 bases from V and 7 from J, leaving 25 bases between them.

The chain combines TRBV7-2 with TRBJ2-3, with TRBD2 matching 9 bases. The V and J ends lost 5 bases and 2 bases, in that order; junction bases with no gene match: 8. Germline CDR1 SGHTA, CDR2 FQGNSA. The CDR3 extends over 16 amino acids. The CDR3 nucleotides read TGTGCCAGCAGCCCTCAAAGCGGGAGGAACACAGATACGCAGTATTTT. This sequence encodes CASSPQSGRNTDTQYF.

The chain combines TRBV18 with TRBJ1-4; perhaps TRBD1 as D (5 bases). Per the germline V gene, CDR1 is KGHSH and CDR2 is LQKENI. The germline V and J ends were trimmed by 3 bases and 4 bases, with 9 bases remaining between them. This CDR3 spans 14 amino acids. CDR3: CASSPGAVNEKLFF. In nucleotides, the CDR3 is TGTGCCAGCTCACCTGGGGCAGTTAATGAAAAACTGTTTTTT.

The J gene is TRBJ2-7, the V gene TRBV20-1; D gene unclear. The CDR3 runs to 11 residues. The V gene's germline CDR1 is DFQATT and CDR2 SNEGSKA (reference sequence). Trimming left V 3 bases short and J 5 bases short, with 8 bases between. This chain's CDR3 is CSASGIDEQYF. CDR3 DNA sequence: TGCAGTGCTAGTGGTATCGACGAGCAGTACTTC.

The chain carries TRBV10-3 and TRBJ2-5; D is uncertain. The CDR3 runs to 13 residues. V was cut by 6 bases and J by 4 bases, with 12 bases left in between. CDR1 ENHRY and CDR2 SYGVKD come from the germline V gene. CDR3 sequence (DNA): TGTGCCATCAGGAACCCCGTCCCAGAGACCCAGTACTTC. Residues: CAIRNPVPETQYF.

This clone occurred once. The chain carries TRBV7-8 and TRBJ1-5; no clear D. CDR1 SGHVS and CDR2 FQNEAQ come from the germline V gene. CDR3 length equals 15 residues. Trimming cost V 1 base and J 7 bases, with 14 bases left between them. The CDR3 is CASSLERVPGQPQHF. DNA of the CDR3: TGTGCCAGCAGCTTAGAAAGGGTCCCGGGGCAGCCCCAGCATTTT.

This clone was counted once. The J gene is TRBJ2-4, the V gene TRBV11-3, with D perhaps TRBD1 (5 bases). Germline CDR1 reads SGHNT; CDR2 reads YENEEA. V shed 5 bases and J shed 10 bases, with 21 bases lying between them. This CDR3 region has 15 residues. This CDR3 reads CASSKEAQVLGIQYF. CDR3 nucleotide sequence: TGTGCCAGCAGCAAAGAAGCACAGGTTTTAGGAATTCAGTACTTC.

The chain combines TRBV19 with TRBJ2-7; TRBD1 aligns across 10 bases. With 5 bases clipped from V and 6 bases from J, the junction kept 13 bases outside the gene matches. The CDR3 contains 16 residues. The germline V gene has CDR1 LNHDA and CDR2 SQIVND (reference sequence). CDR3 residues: CASSSRTGGSPGEQYF. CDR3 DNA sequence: TGTGCCAGTAGTTCCCGGACAGGGGGGAGCCCTGGCGAGCAGTACTTC.

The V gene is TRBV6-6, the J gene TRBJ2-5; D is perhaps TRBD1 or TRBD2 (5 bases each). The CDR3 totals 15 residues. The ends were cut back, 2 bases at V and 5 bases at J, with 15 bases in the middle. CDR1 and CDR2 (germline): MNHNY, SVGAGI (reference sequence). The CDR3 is CASSYRDLLYETQYF. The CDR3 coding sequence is TGTGCCAGCAGTTACCGGGACCTCTTATATGAGACCCAGTACTTC.

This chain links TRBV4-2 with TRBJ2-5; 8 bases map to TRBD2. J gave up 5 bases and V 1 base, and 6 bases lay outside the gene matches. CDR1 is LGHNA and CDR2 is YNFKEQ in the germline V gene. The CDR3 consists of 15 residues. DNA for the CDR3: TGTGCCAGCAGCCAAGGGTCGGGAGGGATGGAGACCCAGTACTTC. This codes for CASSQGSGGMETQYF.

Here the CDR3 reads CASGLTRGLAENEQFF. The DNA for the CDR3 is TGTGCTAGTGGTTTGACCAGGGGACTAGCGGAGAATGAGCAGTTCTTC. The V and J genes are TRBV12-5 and TRBJ2-1; TRBD2 matches 11 bases. The V segment lost 2 bases and the J segment 7 bases; nucleotides outside the gene matches: 7. The CDR3 extends over 16 amino acids. Germline V gene data show CDR1 as LGHNT and CDR2 as FRNRAP. Based on the CDR3 plus reference TRBV12-5 and TRBJ2-1, the full variable domain is DARVTQTPRHKVTEMGQEVTMRCQPILGHNTVFWYRQTMMQGLELLAYFRNRAPLDDSGMPKDRFSAEMPDATLATLKIQPSEPRDSAVYFCASGLTRGLAENEQFFGPGTRLTVL.

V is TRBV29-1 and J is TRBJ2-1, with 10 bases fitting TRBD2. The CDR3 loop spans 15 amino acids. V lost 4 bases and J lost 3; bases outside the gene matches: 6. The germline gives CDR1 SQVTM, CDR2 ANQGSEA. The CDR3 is CSVGTRLAGYNEQFF. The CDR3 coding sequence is TGCAGCGTTGGCACTAGACTAGCGGGCTACAATGAGCAGTTCTTC.

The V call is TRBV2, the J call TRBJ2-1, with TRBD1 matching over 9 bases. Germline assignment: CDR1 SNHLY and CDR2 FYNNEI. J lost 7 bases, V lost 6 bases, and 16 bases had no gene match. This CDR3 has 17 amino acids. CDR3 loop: CASRSTGGKSAGNEQFF. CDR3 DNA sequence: TGTGCCAGCAGGTCCACAGGGGGCAAGTCGGCGGGAAATGAGCAGTTCTTC.

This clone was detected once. For the CDR3, the DNA is TGTGCCAGCTCACTGTATGTAGAGACAGGAACCTACGAGCAGTACTTC. Protein product: CASSLYVETGTYEQYF. The V gene is TRBV18, the J gene TRBJ2-7, with D perhaps matching TRBD1 (6 bases). Germline CDR1 is KGHSH and CDR2 is LQKENI. This CDR3 comprises 16 residues. Trimming removed 4 bases at V and 2 bases at J, with 18 bases between.

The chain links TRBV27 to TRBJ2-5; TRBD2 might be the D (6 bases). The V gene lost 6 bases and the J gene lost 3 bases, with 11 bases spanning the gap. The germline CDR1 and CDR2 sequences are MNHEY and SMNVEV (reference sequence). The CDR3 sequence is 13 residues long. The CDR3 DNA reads TGTGCCAGCAGCAGGACTAACAAAGAGACCCAGTACTTC. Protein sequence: CASSRTNKETQYF.

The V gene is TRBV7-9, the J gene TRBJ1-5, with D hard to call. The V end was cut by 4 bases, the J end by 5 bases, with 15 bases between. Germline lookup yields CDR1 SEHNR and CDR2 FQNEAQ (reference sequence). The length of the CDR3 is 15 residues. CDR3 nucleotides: TGTGCCAGCAGCTACGGCGGGATTTCGCATCAGCCCCAGCATTTT. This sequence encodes CASSYGGISHQPQHF.

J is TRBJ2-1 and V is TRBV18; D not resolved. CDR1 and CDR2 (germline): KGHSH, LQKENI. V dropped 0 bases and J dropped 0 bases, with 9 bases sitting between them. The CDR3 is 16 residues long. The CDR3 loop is CASSPPADTSYNEQFF. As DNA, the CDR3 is TGTGCCAGCTCACCACCGGCAGACACCTCCTACAATGAGCAGTTCTTC.

CDR3 amino acids: CASRTSAGGVSDTQYF. The DNA for the CDR3 is TGTGCCAGCAGAACTAGCGCCGGCGGGGTATCAGATACGCAGTATTTT. This chain joins TRBV5-4 and TRBJ2-3, with 7 bases identical to TRBD2. In germline, CDR1 is SGHNT, CDR2 YYREEE (reference sequence). V was clipped by 5 bases and J by 4 bases; unmatched bases: 13. The CDR3 spans 16 residues.

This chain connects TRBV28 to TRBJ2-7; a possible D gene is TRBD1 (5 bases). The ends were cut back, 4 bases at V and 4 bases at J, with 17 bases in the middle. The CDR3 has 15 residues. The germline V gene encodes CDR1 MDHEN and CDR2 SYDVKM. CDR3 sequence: CASSSSAGAIYEQYF. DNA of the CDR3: TGTGCCAGCAGTTCATCCGCTGGGGCGATTTACGAGCAGTACTTC.

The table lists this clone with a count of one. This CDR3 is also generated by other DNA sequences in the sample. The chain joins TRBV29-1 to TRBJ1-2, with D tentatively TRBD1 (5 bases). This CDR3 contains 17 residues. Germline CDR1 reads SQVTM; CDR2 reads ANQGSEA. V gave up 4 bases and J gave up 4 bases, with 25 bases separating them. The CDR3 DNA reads TGCAGCGTTGGAGGGGCCGGGGATAGATTAAGTCCCTATGGCTACACCTTC. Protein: CSVGGAGDRLSPYGYTF.